A selection of T cell receptor beta chains follows, all from one sample in a study of cytomegalovirus exposure and HLA in healthy donors. Profiling relied on immunoSEQ multiplex PCR, and the TCRdb table lists in-frame clones only, not all of them. Of 160,000 or so clones detected, about 85% appear once; the ten largest clones hold 1.5% to 2.5%. What was sequenced was PBMCs. The receptors were gathered from a man between 18 and 29 years old in good health and CMV-seronegative. CDR3s include the opening cysteine and the closing phenylalanine or tryptophan. D genes are given only for firm matches. The size field is filled for only some rows; it gives once, few, many or a size class.

D: TRBD1
length: 18
J: TRBJ2-5
V: TRBV7-9
size: -
CDR3: CASGGTGSLWFSGETQYF
DNA: TGTGCCAGCGGCGGGACAGGGAGCCTATGGTTTAGTGGGGAGACCCAGTACTTC

D: -
length: 16
J: TRBJ2-2
V: TRBV5-1
size: -
CDR3: CASSPRTARDTGELFF
DNA: TGCGCCAGCAGCCCCCGGACTGCTCGGGACACCGGGGAGCTGTTTTTT

D: -
length: 17
J: TRBJ2-1
V: TRBV9
size: -
CDR3: CASSLGEAGFLPNEQFF
DNA: TGTGCCAGCAGCCTAGGAGAGGCTGGATTTCTACCCAATGAGCAGTTCTTC

D: TRBD2
length: 14
J: TRBJ2-5
V: TRBV5-1
size: -
CDR3: CASSLDGLAETQYF
DNA: TGCGCCAGCAGCTTGGATGGACTAGCGGAGACCCAGTACTTC

D: TRBD1
length: 15
J: TRBJ2-1
V: TRBV6-5
size: -
CDR3: CASSPGTGFYNEQFF
DNA: TGTGCCAGCAGTCCCGGGACAGGGTTCTACAATGAGCAGTTCTTC

D: -
length: 16
J: TRBJ2-2
V: TRBV7-9
size: -
CDR3: CASSSPGVRFAGELFF
DNA: TGTGCCAGCAGCTCCCCGGGGGTTAGGTTTGCCGGGGAGCTGTTTTTT

D: -
length: 14
J: TRBJ1-1
V: TRBV7-9
size: -
CDR3: CSSSFREANAEAFF
DNA: TGTTCCAGCAGCTTTAGGGAGGCGAATGCTGAAGCTTTCTTT

D: TRBD1
length: 14
J: TRBJ1-1
V: TRBV6-1
size: -
CDR3: CASGTGGSGTEAFF
DNA: TGTGCCAGCGGGACAGGGGGTAGCGGCACTGAAGCTTTCTTT

D: -
length: 10
J: TRBJ1-2
V: TRBV2
size: once
CDR3: CASSIRGYTF
DNA: TGTGCCAGCAGTATCCGCGGCTATACCTTC

D: -
length: 14
J: TRBJ1-5
V: TRBV19
size: few
CDR3: CASSIAGGNQPQHF
DNA: TGTGCCAGTAGTATAGCGGGGGGCAATCAGCCCCAGCATTTT